This TCR beta chain is from a study of blood T cell repertoires in COVID-19 (dated by TCRdb to about 2020). With regard to the full study: Collaborator samples came from the United States, Italy and Spain and covered acute and convalescent phases of COVID-19. The material from the prospective study consisted of cDNA or gDNA derived from T cells, B-cell-depleted T cells, or PBMCs. Subjects who had been exposed to COVID-19, were actively infected with it, or had recovered from it provided the deeply sampled blood TCRbeta repertoires that made up the dataset. The repertoires were made available in a free public database intended to serve as a resource for research on the immune response to SARS-CoV-2. Samples came from the ongoing ImmuneRACE study (first 160 participants) plus 1,254 subjects from 6 global collaborators. Sample metadata almost always included a de-identified subject ID, COVID-19 status, age in years and sex. Where available, HLA class I and class II types were taken from metadata supplied by the sample provider and were not determined by assay-based typing. Broader findings and caveats from the paper: How much clinical and demographic metadata was included differed by source and by participant, and the metadata was provided uncurated.

V is pruned by 0 bases and J by 0 bases, leaving 2 bases of the junction without a gene match. CDR1 and CDR2, looked up from the germline V gene, are ENHRY and SYGVKD. From cysteine to phenylalanine, the CDR3 is 17 amino acids long. CDR3 DNA only is kept here, 51 bases in frame from base 1. The immunoSEQ Assay, a bias-controlled multiplex PCR, was used to amplify TCRbeta CDR3 regions from genomic DNA. From the authors' description of their analysis: The number of nucleated cells in each sample was estimated by amplification of reference gene primers within the assay. To quantify the absolute abundance of each unique TCRbeta CDR3 rearrangement, sequence reads were collapsed and filtered. Productive Simpson clonality was computed per sample as the square root of Simpson's diversity index over productive rearrangements. TCRdb provides this immuneACCESS table in a form limited to in-frame rearrangements. Some clones are lacking; in checked studies, under half of them reflect an unresolved V gene, and why the rest are absent is not known. That table is the source of V, J and clone size, and D and trimming were worked out from the DNA. The sample data list 140,000 or so clones, and roughly four fifths of these were observed just once. Of the sample, about 8% is held by the ten largest clones.

Worth noting for this clone: What antigen it recognizes has not been identified. Per-base quality was not reported, and no clone a single base away is much larger than it.

Each collaborating institution followed its own protocols to collect whole blood in K2EDTA tubes. For TCRbeta analysis, collaborator samples were shipped as frozen whole blood, as isolated PBMCs, or as DNA extracted from either sample type. Sequencing input: peripheral blood. The V and J segments used are TRBV10-3 and TRBJ1-3, with 10 middle bases fitting TRBD1. The TCR originated in a human donor in a cohort sampled during active COVID-19. The DNA sequence is TGTGCCATCAGTGAGTCTCGGACAGGGGGCTCTGGAAACACCATATATTTT. This yields the protein CAISESRTGGSGNTIYF.